The clone carrying this T cell receptor beta chain showed up just a few times. What it recognizes is unknown. These data come from a study of beta chain features in type 1 diabetes. Study-wide findings and caveats: Comparison showed that naive, central memory and Treg TCRB repertoires appeared more similar among patients than among healthy donors. TCRB CDR3s were moderately but significantly shorter in Type 1 diabetes patients in all four CD4+ subsets.

Every bit of the isolated RNA underwent reverse transcription, so sequencing read expressed TCRB transcripts. Using immunoSEQ multiplex PCR, the repertoire was profiled, and TCRdb retains in-frame clones only, with some absent. The sample lists approximately 260,000 clones; roughly 20% were seen once. The CDR3 is 14 amino acids. V lost 5 bases and J lost 5; bases outside the gene matches: 3. CDR1 is LNHDA, CDR2 SQIVND, per germline (reference sequence). This chain joins TRBV19 and TRBJ1-6; TRBD1 aligns across 7 bases. The sequenced sample consisted of naive CD4+ T cells from blood. This TCR derives from a woman aged 40 to 50 with type 1 diabetes. As DNA, the CDR3 is TGTGCCAGTAGTGTCGGACAGGATAATTCACCCCTCCACTTT. Its protein is CASSVGQDNSPLHF.